This is a list of T cell receptor beta chains from one sample in a study of blood T cell repertoires in COVID-19. The assay was immunoSEQ multiplex PCR, and TCRdb's table has in-frame clones only and misses some. The sample records approximately 270,000 clones, 91% being singletons. Material for sequencing was PBMCs or T cells enriched from blood (not recorded which). All receptors come from a human donor in a cohort exposed to, infected with or recovered from COVID-19 (not recorded which). The donor label of this sample is uncertain. Each CDR3 is given with its conserved first and last residue. Each record gives: clone size, V gene, J gene, D gene, CDR3 DNA, CDR3 protein. The D gene is left open where the match is weak. Clone size is shown for a subset of rows, as once, few, many or a class of expanded clone.

size: few
V: TRBV7-9
J: TRBJ1-1
D: TRBD1
DNA: TGTGCCAGCAGCTTATCAGAGACAGGGGCGAACACTGAAGCTTTCTTT
CDR3: CASSLSETGANTEAFF

size: -
V: TRBV6-2/TRBV6-3
J: TRBJ1-2
D: -
DNA: TGTGCCAGCAGTTACCCGTTTTTTGGCTACACCTTC
CDR3: CASSYPFFGYTF

size: once
V: TRBV7-9
J: TRBJ2-6
D: TRBD1
DNA: TGTGCCAGCAACCTTAGGGACAGACCTAGCTCTGGGGCCAACGTCCTGACTTTC
CDR3: CASNLRDRPSSGANVLTF

size: -
V: TRBV9
J: TRBJ2-2
D: -
DNA: TGTGCCAGCAGCGTAGGTGGGGCCCCTTCCCACGGGGAGCTGTTTTTT
CDR3: CASSVGGAPSHGELFF

size: -
V: TRBV4-2
J: TRBJ1-3
D: -
DNA: TGTGCCAGCAGCCTACAACAGGTTACGAGCTCTGGAAACACCATATATTTT
CDR3: CASSLQQVTSSGNTIYF

size: -
V: TRBV12-3/TRBV12-4
J: TRBJ2-7
D: TRBD1
DNA: TGTGCCAGCAATTCAGGGGGCGCGGAGCAGTACTTC
CDR3: CASNSGGAEQYF

size: -
V: TRBV18
J: TRBJ2-1
D: TRBD2
DNA: TGTGCCAGCTCATCGCCGTCGGGGACTAGCGGGGGGTACAATGAGCAGTTCTTC
CDR3: CASSSPSGTSGGYNEQFF

size: -
V: TRBV5-6
J: TRBJ1-6
D: -
DNA: TGTGCCAGTTCTAGTCGGGTCCTCTCCTATAATTCACCCCTCCACTTT
CDR3: CASSSRVLSYNSPLHF

size: -
V: TRBV19
J: TRBJ2-7
D: -
DNA: TGTGCCAGTAGTATAGGCAGCTCCTACGAGCAGTACTTC
CDR3: CASSIGSSYEQYF

size: -
V: TRBV4-1
J: TRBJ1-2
D: -
DNA: TGCGCCAGCAGCCAAGATAATGGCGGTAACTATGGCTACACCTTC
CDR3: CASSQDNGGNYGYTF

size: -
V: TRBV7-3
J: TRBJ2-3
D: TRBD2
DNA: TGTGCCAGCAGTACCAGCGGGGGGAGCACAGATACGCAGTATTTT
CDR3: CASSTSGGSTDTQYF

size: -
V: TRBV19
J: TRBJ1-1
D: -
DNA: TGTGCCAGTACCCCCCCCAGGGCAGCCCTGAACACTGAAGCTTTCTTT
CDR3: CASTPPRAALNTEAFF

size: -
V: TRBV24-1
J: TRBJ2-2
D: TRBD1
DNA: TGTGCCACCAGTGGGGTGACAGGGGACACCGGGGAGCTGTTTTTT
CDR3: CATSGVTGDTGELFF

size: -
V: TRBV6-5
J: TRBJ1-5
D: -
DNA: TGTGCCAGCAGCACCCCCGGGCCCCAGCATTTT
CDR3: CASSTPGPQHF

size: -
V: TRBV9
J: TRBJ2-5
D: -
DNA: TGTGCCAGCAGCGCCCCTTCGGGAGAGACCCAGTACTTC
CDR3: CASSAPSGETQYF

size: -
V: TRBV18
J: TRBJ2-1
D: TRBD2
DNA: TGTGCCAGCTCACGCGGGGAGCGGGAAATCATTCTCAATGAGCAGTTCTTC
CDR3: CASSRGEREIILNEQFF

size: -
V: TRBV9
J: TRBJ2-2
D: -
DNA: TGTGCCAGCAGCGGTACAGGGGGGGCCGGGGAGCTGTTTTTT
CDR3: CASSGTGGAGELFF

size: -
V: TRBV30
J: TRBJ1-1
D: -
DNA: TGTGCCTGGAGTCAAGACAGGAACACTGAAGCTTTCTTT
CDR3: CAWSQDRNTEAFF

size: few
V: TRBV29-1
J: TRBJ1-2
D: TRBD1
DNA: TGCAGCGTTGAAGATCGGGGAGGGACAGGCAAATTCTATGGCTACACCTTC
CDR3: CSVEDRGGTGKFYGYTF

size: -
V: TRBV10-3
J: TRBJ1-4
D: TRBD1
DNA: TGTGCCATCAGTGCTGGACAGGGACAAAATGAAAAACTGTTTTTT
CDR3: CAISAGQGQNEKLFF

size: -
V: TRBV11-2
J: TRBJ1-5
D: -
DNA: TGTGCCAGCAGCTTAGGAGAATTCCCCACTCAGCCCCAGCATTTT
CDR3: CASSLGEFPTQPQHF

size: -
V: TRBV29-1
J: TRBJ2-1
D: -
DNA: TGCAGCGTTGAAGAAGTACTGCTTAGCTCCTACAATGAGCAGTTCTTC
CDR3: CSVEEVLLSSYNEQFF

size: -
V: TRBV5-1
J: TRBJ2-2
D: TRBD1
DNA: TGCGCCAGCAGCTTGGGTGACAGGGCGAACACCGGGGAGCTGTTTTTT
CDR3: CASSLGDRANTGELFF

size: once
V: TRBV5-4
J: TRBJ1-1
D: TRBD1
DNA: TGTGCCAGCAGCTCGAGACAGGGTATGAACACTGAAGCTTTCTTT
CDR3: CASSSRQGMNTEAFF

size: once
V: TRBV5-1
J: TRBJ2-1
D: -
DNA: TGCGCCAGCAGCCTGGACAGTTGGGACAATGAGCAGTTCTTC
CDR3: CASSLDSWDNEQFF

size: -
V: TRBV7-9
J: TRBJ2-5
D: TRBD1
DNA: TGTGCCAGCAGCCTAGGGACAGACCAAGAGACCCAGTACTTC
CDR3: CASSLGTDQETQYF

size: -
V: TRBV24-1
J: TRBJ2-1
D: TRBD2
DNA: TGTGCCACCAGTGATTTTGGGACTAGCGGGGACTACAATGAGCAGTTCTTC
CDR3: CATSDFGTSGDYNEQFF

size: -
V: TRBV6-6
J: TRBJ2-5
D: TRBD1
DNA: TGTGCCAGCAGTTCCTTGGGACAGGGTAAAGAGACCCAGTACTTC
CDR3: CASSSLGQGKETQYF

size: -
V: TRBV19
J: TRBJ1-1
D: TRBD1
DNA: TGTGCCAGTAGCAACACAGGGGGAACTGAAGCTTTCTTT
CDR3: CASSNTGGTEAFF

size: once
V: TRBV18
J: TRBJ2-2
D: TRBD1
DNA: TGTGCCAGCTCACCAAGGACAGGGGGAAACACCGGGGAGCTGTTTTTT
CDR3: CASSPRTGGNTGELFF

size: -
V: TRBV19
J: TRBJ1-3
D: -
DNA: TGTGCCAGTAGTATGACAGGTTACTCTGGAAACACCATATATTTT
CDR3: CASSMTGYSGNTIYF

size: -
V: TRBV20-1
J: TRBJ2-1
D: TRBD1
DNA: TGCAGTGCTAGTGACAGGGGCCATGAGCAGTTCTTC
CDR3: CSASDRGHEQFF

size: -
V: TRBV7-6
J: TRBJ1-1
D: -
DNA: TGTGCCAGCAGCTTAGTCGTGGGGGGTATGGCTTTCTTT
CDR3: CASSLVVGGMAFF

size: -
V: TRBV11-2
J: TRBJ2-7
D: TRBD1
DNA: TGTGCCAGCAAGCTAGGACAGGGCCGATACTACGAGCAGTACTTC
CDR3: CASKLGQGRYYEQYF

size: -
V: TRBV5-4
J: TRBJ1-5
D: -
DNA: TGTGCCAGCAGCTTGGGGGGAGCGGGTGGCAATCAGCCCCAGCATTTT
CDR3: CASSLGGAGGNQPQHF

size: -
V: TRBV20-1
J: TRBJ1-1
D: -
DNA: TGCAGTGCCGGGGGGAGGGTTAGAGCTTTCTTT
CDR3: CSAGGRVRAFF